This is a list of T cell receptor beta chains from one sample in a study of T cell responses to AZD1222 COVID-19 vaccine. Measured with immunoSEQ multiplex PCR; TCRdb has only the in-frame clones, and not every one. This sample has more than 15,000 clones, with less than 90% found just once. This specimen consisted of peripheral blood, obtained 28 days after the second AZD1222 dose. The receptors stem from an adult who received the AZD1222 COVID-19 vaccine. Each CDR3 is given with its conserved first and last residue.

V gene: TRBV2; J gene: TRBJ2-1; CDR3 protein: CASSAASGRFNEQFF
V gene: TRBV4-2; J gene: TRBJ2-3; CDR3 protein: CASSQEASGSGDTQYF
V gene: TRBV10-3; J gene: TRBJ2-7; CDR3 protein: CAISAQTGWEQYF
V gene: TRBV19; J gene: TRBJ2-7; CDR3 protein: CASSIGSTGEGYEQYF
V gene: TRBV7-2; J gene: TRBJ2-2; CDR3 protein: CASSFLAGGIGELFF
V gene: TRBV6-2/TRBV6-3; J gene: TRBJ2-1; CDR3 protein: CASSGILAGGPDEQFF
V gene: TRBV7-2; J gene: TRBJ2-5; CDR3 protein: CASSLGPVRETQYF
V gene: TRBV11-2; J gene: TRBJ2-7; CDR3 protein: CASSLASGASYEQYF
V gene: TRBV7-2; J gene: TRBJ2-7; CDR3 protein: CASSLAGKGYEQYF
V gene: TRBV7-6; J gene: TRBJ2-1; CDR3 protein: CASSLGRGEQFF
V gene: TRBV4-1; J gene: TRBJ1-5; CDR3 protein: CASSQDQSNQPQHF
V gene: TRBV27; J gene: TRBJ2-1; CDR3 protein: CASSFRGAWGRYNEQFF
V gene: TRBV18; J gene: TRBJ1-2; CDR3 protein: CASSPAGQGLFFF
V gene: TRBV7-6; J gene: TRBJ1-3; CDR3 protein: CASSLAAGSPSGNTIYF
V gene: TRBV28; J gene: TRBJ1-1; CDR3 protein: CASSSQGRGEAFF
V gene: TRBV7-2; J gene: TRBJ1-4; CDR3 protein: CASSLSWQTNEKLFF
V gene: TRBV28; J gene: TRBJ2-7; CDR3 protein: CASSLSGLVTYEQYF
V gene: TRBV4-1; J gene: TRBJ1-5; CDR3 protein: CASSQALQGRGQPQHF
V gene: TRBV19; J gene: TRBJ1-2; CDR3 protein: CATAGQWGYGYTF
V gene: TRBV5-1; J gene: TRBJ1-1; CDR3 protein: CASGAGGKNTEAFF
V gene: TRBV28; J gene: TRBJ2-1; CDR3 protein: CASRNRGPAYNEQFF
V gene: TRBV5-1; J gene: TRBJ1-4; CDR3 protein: CASSSGQGNEKLFF
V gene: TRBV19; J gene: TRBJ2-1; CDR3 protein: CASSSHQREVDEQFF
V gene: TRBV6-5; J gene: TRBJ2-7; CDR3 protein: CATRQRDSYEQYF
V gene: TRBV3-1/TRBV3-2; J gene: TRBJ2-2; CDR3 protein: CASSQEGTSGARTGELFF
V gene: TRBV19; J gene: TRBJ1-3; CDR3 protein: CASSIDRARGNTIYF
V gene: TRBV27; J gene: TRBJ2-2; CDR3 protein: CASSFYGELFF
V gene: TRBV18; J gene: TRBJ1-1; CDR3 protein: CASSTERGKSTEAFF
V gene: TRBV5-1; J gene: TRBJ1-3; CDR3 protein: CASSLGASGNTIYF
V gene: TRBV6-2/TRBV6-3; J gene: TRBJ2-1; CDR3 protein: CASSYSLDEQFF
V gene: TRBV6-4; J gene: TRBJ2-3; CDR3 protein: CASSDSLGEGIADTQYF
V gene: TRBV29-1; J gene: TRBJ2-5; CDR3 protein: CSVAGASFGETQYF
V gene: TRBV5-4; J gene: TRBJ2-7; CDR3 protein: CASSLGGRYEQYF
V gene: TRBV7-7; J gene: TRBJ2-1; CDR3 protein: CASSLDRDRALNEQFF
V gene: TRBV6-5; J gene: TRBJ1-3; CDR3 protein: CASREPGGNTIYF
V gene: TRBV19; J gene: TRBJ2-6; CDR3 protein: CASSRNGQSSGANVLTF
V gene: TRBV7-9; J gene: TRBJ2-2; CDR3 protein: CASSHTTGTGGTGELFF
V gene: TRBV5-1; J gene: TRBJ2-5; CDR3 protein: CASSLGTGKETQYF
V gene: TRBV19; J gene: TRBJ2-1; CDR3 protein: CASSMDRDRDDEQFF
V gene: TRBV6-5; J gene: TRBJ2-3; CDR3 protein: CASSSLLGGTDTQYF
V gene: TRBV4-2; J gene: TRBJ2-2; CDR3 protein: CASSQTGELFF